Given below is one T cell receptor beta chain in context. Sequencing used immunoSEQ multiplex PCR; TCRdb keeps in-frame clones, though not all of them. In the table there are approximately 6,100 clones, over 65% of which are singletons. The source of the sample is a study of immune evolution from preneoplasia to lung adenocarcinoma. With 3 bases removed from V and 3 bases from J, the gap between germline ends came to 11 bases. The CDR3 is made up of 13 amino acids. CDR1 and CDR2 from the germline V gene are GTSNPN and SVGIG (reference sequence). Sequencing was done on a sample of FFPE lung adenocarcinoma in situ tissue. The clonotype was recovered from a person aged 60-80 years with lung adenocarcinoma. This chain connects TRBV30 to TRBJ1-1; maybe TRBD1 (5 bases). CDR3 in amino acids: CAWSNRDDTEAFF. The CDR3 DNA reads as TGTGCCTGGAGCAACCGGGACGACACTGAAGCTTTCTTT. Looking up the rest from reference TRBV30 and TRBJ1-1 gives the full variable domain: SQTIHQWPATLVQPVGSPLSLECTVEGTSNPNLYWYRQAAGRGLQLLFYSVGIGQISSEVPQNLSASRPQDRQFILSSKKLLLSDSGFYLCAWSNRDDTEAFFGQGTRLTVV.